Listed below are T cell receptor beta chains from one sample, sequenced in a study of T cells in Graves' hyperthyroidism and ophthalmopathy. Using its own MiXCR run on the multiplex PCR reads, TCRdb lists one record per CDR3 protein. This table holds about 570,000 distinct CDR3 sequences, roughly 50% found once. Sequenced sample: peripheral blood or thyroid tissue (not recorded which). The receptors originated from an adult woman with Graves' disease, either hyperthyroidism or ophthalmopathy (not recorded which). The CDR3 runs from the conserved cysteine through the conserved F or W. A D gene is named only where the DNA matches it firmly. The listing skips clone size in some rows; elsewhere it reads once, few, many or a size class.

V gene,J gene,D gene,clone size,CDR3 DNA,CDR3 protein
TRBV5-6,TRBJ2-5,-,many,TGTGCCAGCAGCTGGGGGCGCTCGGAGACCCAGTACTTC,CASSWGRSETQYF
TRBV4-2,TRBJ1-1,-,-,TGTGCCAGCAGCTATCCTTCTTTGAACACTGAAGCTTTCTTT,CASSYPSLNTEAFF
TRBV7-6,TRBJ1-2,-,-,TGTGCCAGCAGCGTATACGGGAACTATGGCTACACCTTC,CASSVYGNYGYTF
TRBV7-8,TRBJ2-2,TRBD2,-,TGTTCCAGCAGCCCCGTACTAGCGGGACCAGTGAACACCGGGGAGCTGTTTTTT,CSSSPVLAGPVNTGELFF
TRBV7-9,TRBJ2-5,TRBD2,few,TGTGCCAGCAGCTTCCGGGCGGGAGGAGAGACCCAGTACTTC,CASSFRAGGETQYF
TRBV5-4,TRBJ2-7,-,many,TGTGCCAGCAGCTTGACCCTCAGCGGCAGTTGGAGTAACGAGCAGTACTTC,CASSLTLSGSWSNEQYF
TRBV7-9,TRBJ2-2,-,many,TGTGCCAGCAGCGGGGAACGGGCCGGGGAGCTGTTTTTT,CASSGERAGELFF
TRBV20-1,TRBJ1-6,-,-,TGCAGTGCTAGGGGGGACGAGATGTCACCCCTCCACTTT,CSARGDEMSPLHF
TRBV20-1,TRBJ1-1,-,many,TGCAGTGCTAGCGCGGTCGCTGAAGCTTTCTTT,CSASAVAEAFF
TRBV20-1,TRBJ1-5,-,many,TGCAGTGCCCAGGGAAATAGCAATCAGCCCCAGCATTTT,CSAQGNSNQPQHF
TRBV7-9,TRBJ2-5,-,-,TGTGCCAGCAGCTTTTGGGGGTCAGAGACCCAGTACTTC,CASSFWGSETQYF
TRBV18,TRBJ1-5,-,many,TGTGCCAGCTCACTGGAGTATAGCAATCAGCCCCAGCATTTT,CASSLEYSNQPQHF
TRBV7-3,TRBJ2-7,TRBD1,-,TGCGCCAGCAGCCACCCGGGACAGGGTACGCCGACGCAGTACTTC,CASSHPGQGTPTQYF
TRBV10-3,TRBJ1-3,-,few,TGTGCCATGCAGGGCAGCTCTGGAAACACCATATATTTT,CAMQGSSGNTIYF
TRBV15,TRBJ1-5,-,-,TGTGCCACCAGCGGCGGTGGACAGCGCCATAGCAATCAGCCCCAGCATTTT,CATSGGGQRHSNQPQHF
TRBV20-1,TRBJ2-6,-,-,TGCAGTGCCCCGAAGACAGCTCACTCTGGGGCCAACGTCCTGACTTTC,CSAPKTAHSGANVLTF
TRBV12-3/TRBV12-4,TRBJ2-1,TRBD2,once,TGTGCCAGCAGCGCCACCTTAGCGGGAGGACCCTACAATGAGCAGTTCTTC,CASSATLAGGPYNEQFF
TRBV10-3,TRBJ2-3,-,few,TGTGCCATCATGACCACGACGGGGGATACGCAGTATTTT,CAIMTTTGDTQYF
TRBV3-1,TRBJ1-5,-,-,TGTGCCAGCAGCCGAAGGGGGGGCAGTCAGCCCCAGCATTTT,CASSRRGGSQPQHF
TRBV29-1,TRBJ2-7,TRBD1,-,TGCAGCGTTCACACCGGGACAGGGGACTACGAGCAGTACTTC,CSVHTGTGDYEQYF
TRBV10-3,TRBJ2-2,TRBD1,-,TGTGCCATCAGAGGACAGGGATACGACGGGGAGCTGTTTTTT,CAIRGQGYDGELFF
TRBV5-1,TRBJ1-5,-,many,TGCGCCAGCAGCTTGGGAGTAGGGGGGGCCGGTCAGCCCCAGCATTTT,CASSLGVGGAGQPQHF
TRBV9,TRBJ1-1,-,-,TGTGCCAGCAGCGGCGGTGGCCAGGGAGGCACTGAAGCTTTCTTT,CASSGGGQGGTEAFF
TRBV10-3,TRBJ2-2,-,-,TGTGCCAGCAGCTGGGGGCGCACGACCCGGGAGCTGTTTTTT,CASSWGRTTRELFF
TRBV11-2,TRBJ2-7,TRBD1,few,TGTGCCAGCAGCACGTCAGGGGGCGCGTACTTC,CASSTSGGAYF
TRBV9,TRBJ2-7,-,-,TGTGCCAGCAGCGTAGCCTCGCCCTCCTACGAGCAGTACTTC,CASSVASPSYEQYF
TRBV19,TRBJ2-7,-,-,TGTGACAGTAGTTTTCGGCCAGGGGAGGTCACCTACGAGCAGTACTTC,CDSSFRPGEVTYEQYF
TRBV12-3/TRBV12-4,TRBJ1-1,-,many,TGTGCCAGCAGCGGGGACACCAACACTGAAGCTTTCTTT,CASSGDTNTEAFF
TRBV6-1,TRBJ1-2,TRBD1,many,TGTGCCAGCAGTGACCTAGGACAGGGGGCATCGGATGGCTACACCTTC,CASSDLGQGASDGYTF
TRBV20-1,TRBJ2-6,-,-,TGCAGTGCTATGCCTAGCGTCTCTGGGGCCAACGTCCTGACTTTC,CSAMPSVSGANVLTF
TRBV24-1,TRBJ1-1,-,once,TGTGCCACCAGCAGCTTAGGCGGTGGGACTGAAGCTTTCTTT,CATSSLGGGTEAFF
TRBV7-9,TRBJ1-1,-,-,TGTGCCAGCACCCTGGGGAGTGGGGCGGAAGCTTTCTTT,CASTLGSGAEAFF
TRBV7-2,TRBJ1-1,-,many,TGTGCCAGCAGCTTAGTGCAGCCGAACACTGAAGCTTTCTTT,CASSLVQPNTEAFF
TRBV28,TRBJ1-2,-,-,TGTGCCAGCAGTCTTACTTCTTATGGCTACACCTTC,CASSLTSYGYTF
TRBV10-3,TRBJ1-2,-,-,TGTGCCATCACCCCAGGGGACCGGCGGTATGGCTACACCTTC,CAITPGDRRYGYTF
TRBV29-1,TRBJ2-7,-,-,TGCAGCGTTAAGGGGGGGTATGGGGGTAGGGGCTACGAGCAGTACTTC,CSVKGGYGGRGYEQYF
TRBV29-1,TRBJ2-7,-,many,TGCAGCGTTAGGCAGAGACCCTACGAGCAGTACTTC,CSVRQRPYEQYF
TRBV5-5,TRBJ1-1,-,many,TGTGCCAGCAGCTTGGGGCTGAGGACTGAAGCTTTCTTT,CASSLGLRTEAFF
TRBV29-1,TRBJ1-5,TRBD1,few,TGCAGCGTCGCGACAGGGGGGGATCAGCCCCAGCATTTT,CSVATGGDQPQHF
TRBV29-1,TRBJ2-7,TRBD1,few,TGCAGCGTTGACCTGGGACAGGACTACGAGCAGTACTTC,CSVDLGQDYEQYF
TRBV25-1,TRBJ1-4,-,-,TGTGCTAGGAGGACGGAATCTAATGAAAAACTGTTTTTT,CARRTESNEKLFF
TRBV6-5,TRBJ2-7,TRBD2,few,TGTGCCAGCAGTTCCCCCCTCAGAGCGGGAACGCGTGGTCGGCAGTACTTC,CASSSPLRAGTRGRQYF
TRBV14,TRBJ1-3,-,many,TGTGCCAGCAGCCCTGGGAGAGCCTTCTCTGGAAACACCATATATTTT,CASSPGRAFSGNTIYF
TRBV10-2,TRBJ2-7,-,-,TGCGCCAGCACCCTAGGGACGAGGTCCTACGAGCAGTACTTC,CASTLGTRSYEQYF
TRBV7-2,TRBJ2-7,TRBD2,-,TGTGCCAGCAGCTTGGGGGGGTTTGGTTATCACGAGCAGTACTTC,CASSLGGFGYHEQYF
TRBV9,TRBJ2-1,TRBD1,-,TGTGCCAGCAGGGCTCCGGGACAGGGTGTCGGGGAGCAGTTCTTC,CASRAPGQGVGEQFF
TRBV20-1,TRBJ2-5,-,-,TGCAGTGCTAGAGCGGACGGCGCGATGGGTCAAGAGACCCAGTACTTC,CSARADGAMGQETQYF
TRBV24-1,TRBJ2-2,-,-,TGTGCCAGCGGACGCGGGGTAACCGGCGGGGAGCTGTTTTTT,CASGRGVTGGELFF
TRBV5-1,TRBJ2-7,-,many,TGCGCCAGCAGCTTACCAACGACAGCCACCTACGAGCAGTACTTC,CASSLPTTATYEQYF
TRBV12-3/TRBV12-4,TRBJ2-5,TRBD1,-,TGTGCCAGCAGTTTTGGGGACAGTCAAGAGACCCAGTACTTC,CASSFGDSQETQYF
TRBV12-3/TRBV12-4,TRBJ1-6,TRBD1,-,TGTGCCAGCAGTTTTGGACAGGGTTCTCCCGCCCTCCACTTT,CASSFGQGSPALHF
TRBV2,TRBJ1-2,-,-,TGTGCCAGCAGGGCTAGCCTCAACTATGGCTACACCTTC,CASRASLNYGYTF
TRBV18,TRBJ1-1,-,many,TGTGCCAGCTCACCAGCCCGAGCTGCTGAAGCTTTCTTT,CASSPARAAEAFF
TRBV5-1,TRBJ2-2,-,many,TGCGCCAGCAGCCAAGACAGAGAAACCGGGGAGCTGTTTTTT,CASSQDRETGELFF
TRBV7-2,TRBJ2-7,-,-,TGTGCCAGCAGCTTAGCTGAGGGGACCTCCTACGAGCAGTACTTC,CASSLAEGTSYEQYF
TRBV7-2,TRBJ1-1,-,-,TGTGCCAGCAGCTTGGATTGGCAATCAGGCGGAGCTTTCTTT,CASSLDWQSGGAFF
TRBV10-3,TRBJ2-7,TRBD1,once,TGTGCCATCAGTTTTGGACAGGGGAAAGAGCAGTACTTC,CAISFGQGKEQYF
TRBV7-3,TRBJ2-2,TRBD2,many,TGTGCCAGCAGCCCAGCGGGAGGGCGGACCGGGGAGCTGTTTTTT,CASSPAGGRTGELFF